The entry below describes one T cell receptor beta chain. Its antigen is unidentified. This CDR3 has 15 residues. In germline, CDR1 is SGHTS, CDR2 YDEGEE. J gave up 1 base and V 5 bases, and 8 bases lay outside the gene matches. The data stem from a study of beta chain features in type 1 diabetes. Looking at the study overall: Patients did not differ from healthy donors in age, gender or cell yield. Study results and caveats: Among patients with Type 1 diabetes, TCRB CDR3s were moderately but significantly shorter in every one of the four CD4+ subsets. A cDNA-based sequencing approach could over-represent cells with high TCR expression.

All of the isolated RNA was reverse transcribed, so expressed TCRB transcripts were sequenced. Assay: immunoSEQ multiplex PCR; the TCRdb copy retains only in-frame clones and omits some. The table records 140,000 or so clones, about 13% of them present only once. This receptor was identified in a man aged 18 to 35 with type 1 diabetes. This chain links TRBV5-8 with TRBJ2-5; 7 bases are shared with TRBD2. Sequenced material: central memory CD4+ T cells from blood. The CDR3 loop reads CASRATTSAQETQYF. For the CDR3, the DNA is TGTGCCAGCAGGGCGACTACTAGCGCCCAAGAGACCCAGTACTTC.